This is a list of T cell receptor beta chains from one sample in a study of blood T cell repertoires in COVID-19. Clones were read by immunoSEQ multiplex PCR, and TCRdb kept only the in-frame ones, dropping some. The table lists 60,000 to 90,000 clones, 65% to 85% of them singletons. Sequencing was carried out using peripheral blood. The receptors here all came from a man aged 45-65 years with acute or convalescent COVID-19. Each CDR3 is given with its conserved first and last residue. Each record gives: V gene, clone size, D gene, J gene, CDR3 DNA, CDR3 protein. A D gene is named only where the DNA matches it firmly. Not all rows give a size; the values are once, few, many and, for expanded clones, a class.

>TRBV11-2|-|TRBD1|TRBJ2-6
TGTGCCAGCAGCCTCCTGGACAGGGCTGGGGCCAACGTCCTGACTTTC
CASSLLDRAGANVLTF
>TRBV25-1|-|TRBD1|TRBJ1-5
TGTGCCATCAAGGACAGGACCGATCAGCCCCAGCATTTT
CAIKDRTDQPQHF
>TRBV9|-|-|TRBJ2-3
TGTGCCAGTAAGGGGGGAGGGCTTAGCACAGATACGCAGTATTTT
CASKGGGLSTDTQYF
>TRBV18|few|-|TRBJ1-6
TGTGCCAGCTCACCAGGGAGGGGTAATATTTCACCCCTCCACTTT
CASSPGRGNISPLHF
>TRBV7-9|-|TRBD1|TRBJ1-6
TGTGCCAGCAGCCCAGGACAGGGGGCTCAATCACCCCTCCACTTT
CASSPGQGAQSPLHF
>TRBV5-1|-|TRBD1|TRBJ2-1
TGCGCCAGCAGCCCGGGACAGGGGGTCGATGAGCAGTTCTTC
CASSPGQGVDEQFF
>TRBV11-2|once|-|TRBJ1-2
TGTGCCAGCAGCGCCGGAGCTTTTTATGGCTACACCTTC
CASSAGAFYGYTF
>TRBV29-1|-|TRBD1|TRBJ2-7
TGCAGCGCCTTAAGGGGGCTGGACGAGCAGTACTTC
CSALRGLDEQYF
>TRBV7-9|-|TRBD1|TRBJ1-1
TGTGCCAGCAGACGTCTAACAGGGGGCGTCACTGAAGCTTTCTTT
CASRRLTGGVTEAFF
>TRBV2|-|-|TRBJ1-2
TGTGCCAGCATTGAGGACAGAAGCGGCTATGGCTACACCTTC
CASIEDRSGYGYTF
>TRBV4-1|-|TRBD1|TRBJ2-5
TGCGCCAGCAGCCAACTAAGCGGACAGGGGGAGACCCAGTACTTC
CASSQLSGQGETQYF
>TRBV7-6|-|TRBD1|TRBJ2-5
TGTGCCAGCAGCTTAGAGGGGCTAGGGGGCGTGACCCAGTACTTC
CASSLEGLGGVTQYF
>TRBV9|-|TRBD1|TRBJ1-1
TGTGCCAGCAGCGTAGGCGACAGGGTAGCTTTCTTT
CASSVGDRVAFF
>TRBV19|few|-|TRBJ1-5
TGTGCCAGTAGTATACGGACTGGGAGGCGGGATCAGCCCCAGCATTTT
CASSIRTGRRDQPQHF
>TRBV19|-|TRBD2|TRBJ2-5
TGTGCCAGTACCGCGACTAGCACCCATGGTACCCAGTACTTC
CASTATSTHGTQYF
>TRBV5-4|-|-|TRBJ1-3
TGTGCCAGCAGCTTGGGGGCTCCGGTGGGAAACACCATATATTTT
CASSLGAPVGNTIYF
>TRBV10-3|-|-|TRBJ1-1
TGTGCCGTCCAACTCCAGGAGAACACTGAAGCTTTCTTT
CAVQLQENTEAFF
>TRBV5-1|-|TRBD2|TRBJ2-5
TGCGCCAGCAGCTTGGGGCGGACTAGCGGGGGACCTCTCCGGGAGACCCAGTACTTC
CASSLGRTSGGPLRETQYF
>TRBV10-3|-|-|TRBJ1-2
TGTGCCATCAGAGCGGACAGCTATGGCTACACCTTC
CAIRADSYGYTF
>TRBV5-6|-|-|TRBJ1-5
TGTGCCAGCAGCTTCCGGCAGGGCGGCAATCAGCCCCAGCATTTT
CASSFRQGGNQPQHF
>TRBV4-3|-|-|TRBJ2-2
TGCGCCAGCAATTTGGGAGGGGGTCTCAACACCGGGGAGCTGTTTTTT
CASNLGGGLNTGELFF
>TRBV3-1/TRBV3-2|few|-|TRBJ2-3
TGTGCCAGCAGCTATGGGGACTCCACAGATACGCAGTATTTT
CASSYGDSTDTQYF
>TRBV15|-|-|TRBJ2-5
TGTGCCACCAGCAGAGCCTCAGGGGGGTGGGAGACCCAGTACTTC
CATSRASGGWETQYF
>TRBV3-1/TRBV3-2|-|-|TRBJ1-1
TGTGCCAGCAGCCAAGAGGAGGCAGTAGTCACTGAAGCTTTCTTT
CASSQEEAVVTEAFF
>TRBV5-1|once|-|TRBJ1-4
TGCGCCAGCAGCTCAGGCGCAACTAATGAAAAACTGTTTTTT
CASSSGATNEKLFF
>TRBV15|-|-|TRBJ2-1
TGTGCCACCAGCAGTTTAGGAGGGGTAAATGAGCAGTTCTTC
CATSSLGGVNEQFF
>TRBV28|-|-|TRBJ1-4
TGTGCCAGCAGTCAGGGGAGTCCGAGCGAAAAACTGTTTTTT
CASSQGSPSEKLFF
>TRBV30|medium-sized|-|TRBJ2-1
TGTGCCTGGAGGCGGGTGTGGGGCAATGAGCAGTTCTTC
CAWRRVWGNEQFF
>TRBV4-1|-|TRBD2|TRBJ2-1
TGCGCCAGCAGCCACCTAGGGCTAGCGGGAGGAAACTCCTACAATGAGCAGTTCTTC
CASSHLGLAGGNSYNEQFF
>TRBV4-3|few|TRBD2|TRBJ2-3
TGCGCCAGCAGCCAAGACCTGCGGGAGGCAGATACGCAGTATTTT
CASSQDLREADTQYF
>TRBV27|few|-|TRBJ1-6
TGTGCCAGCAGTTTATGGAGCTCCTATAATTCACCCCTCCACTTT
CASSLWSSYNSPLHF
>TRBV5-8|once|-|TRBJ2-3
TGTGCCAGCAGCTTTGGACAGCCCACAGATACGCAGTATTTT
CASSFGQPTDTQYF
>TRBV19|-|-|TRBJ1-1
TGTGCCAGTAGTGAGACAGTGAACACTGAAGCTTTCTTT
CASSETVNTEAFF
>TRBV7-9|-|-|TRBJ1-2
TGTGCCAGCAGCTTTAAGCCGGGTGCTAACTATGGCTACACCTTC
CASSFKPGANYGYTF
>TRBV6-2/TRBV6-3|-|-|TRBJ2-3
TGTGCCAGCAGTTCCCCAACCAGGGGACCATCGCCGGATACGCAGTATTTT
CASSSPTRGPSPDTQYF
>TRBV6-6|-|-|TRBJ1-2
TGTGCCAGCAGTTTCGACACGAACTATGGCTACACCTTC
CASSFDTNYGYTF
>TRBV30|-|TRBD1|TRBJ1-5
TGTGCCTGGAGTGTAAGATTGACAGGGGGTCATCAGCCCCAGCATTTT
CAWSVRLTGGHQPQHF
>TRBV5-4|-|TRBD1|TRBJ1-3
TGTGCCAGCAGTCTCGGGACAGCAGGAAACACCATATATTTT
CASSLGTAGNTIYF
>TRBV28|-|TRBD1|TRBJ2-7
TGTGCCAGCAGCTTCGGACAGGACTACGAGCAGTACTTC
CASSFGQDYEQYF
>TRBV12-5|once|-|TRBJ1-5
TGTGCTAGTGGTTATTTGGCTCTGTGCAATCAGCCCCAGCATTTT
CASGYLALCNQPQHF
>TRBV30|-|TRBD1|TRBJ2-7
TGTGCCTGTGACAGGGCCTCCTACGAGCAGTACTTC
CACDRASYEQYF
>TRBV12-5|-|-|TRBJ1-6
TGTGCTAGTGGTAATCCACTACCAGGGTTTTCTTCCTATTCACCCCTCCACTTT
CASGNPLPGFSSYSPLHF
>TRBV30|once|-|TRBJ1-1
TGTGCCTGGAGTGACCCTAGGGCGGGCTCATACGAAGCTTTCTTT
CAWSDPRAGSYEAFF
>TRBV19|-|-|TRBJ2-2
TGTGCCAGTAGACTAGCCGAGGTAACCGGGGAGCTGTTTTTT
CASRLAEVTGELFF
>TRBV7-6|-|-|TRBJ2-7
TGTGCCAGCAGCTTAGGGCTCGAGCAGTACTTC
CASSLGLEQYF
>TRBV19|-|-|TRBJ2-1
TGTGCCAGTACCATCGGTGGCAATGAGCAGTTCTTC
CASTIGGNEQFF
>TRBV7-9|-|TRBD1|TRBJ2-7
TGTGCCAGCAGCCCGCAGAGACAGGGACCCTACGAGCAGTACTTC
CASSPQRQGPYEQYF